Shown below are 28 T cell receptor beta chains from a single sample sequenced in a study of graft-versus-host responses after intestinal transplantation. No cognate antigen is known for these TCRs. TCRdb's table, derived via immunoSEQ multiplex PCR, lists solely in-frame clones and lacks some. The sample contains 80,000 to 100,000 clones, 92% of which appear only once. The specimen comprised unstimulated CD8+ T cells sorted from spleen or lymph node cells, sampled before transplant. These receptors were collected from a human donor who was the organ donor for an intestinal transplant.

The rearrangement uses TRBV19 and TRBJ1-2, with 9 positions matching TRBD1. V gave up 10 bases and J gave up 4 bases; unmatched junction bases: 10. The CDR3 spans 14 residues. Germline V gene lookup returns CDR1 LNHDA and CDR2 SQIVND (reference sequence). The DNA of the CDR3 is TGTGCCACCCCGGACAGGGGAAGTGGCTATGGCTACACCTTC. It is translated as CATPDRGSGYGYTF.

This chain uses TRBV6-1 with TRBJ2-7, with TRBD1 identical over 9 bases. CDR3 length: 13 amino acids. The J segment lost 2 bases and the V segment lost 8 bases, leaving 4 bases of the junction unmatched. CDR1 MNHNS and CDR2 SASEGT come from the germline V gene. The CDR3 loop reads CASPGTGTYEQYF. The DNA of the CDR3 is TGTGCCAGCCCCGGGACAGGGACCTACGAGCAGTACTTC.

In the case of this clone: One end of the junction does not line up with germline, which may come from a read error. The V gene is TRBV4-1, the J gene TRBJ2-2; D possibly corresponds to TRBD2 (5 bases). CDR3 length: 17 residues. Germline V gene data show CDR1 as MGHRA and CDR2 as YSYEKL. The CDR3 here is CASSPPDIPPTTGEPFF. The CDR3 nucleotides are TGCGCCAGCAGCCCCCCTGATATCCCTCCCACCACCGGGGAGCCGTTTTTT.

V gene TRBV9 combines with J gene TRBJ2-3, with 10 bases fitting TRBD2. CDR3 size: 14 residues. V lost 1 base, J lost 5 bases, and 1 base stayed unmatched. Germline V lookup: CDR1 SGDLS, CDR2 YYNGEE. In DNA form, the CDR3 reads TGTGCCAGCAGCGTAAGCGGGAGGGTAGATACGCAGTATTTT. Protein product: CASSVSGRVDTQYF.

This clone was seen more than once but under ten times. The V call is TRBV7-3, the J call TRBJ1-5; D remains ambiguous. The length of the CDR3 is 11 residues. Germline V gene data show CDR1 as SGHTA and CDR2 as FQGTGA. The V end lost 5 bases, the J end lost 8 bases, and 7 bases lay between the germline ends. The CDR3 spells CASSPSEPQHF. The CDR3 DNA reads TGTGCCAGCAGCCCCAGCGAGCCCCAGCATTTT.

This clone has only one observation. J is TRBJ1-2 and V is TRBV2; a possible D gene is TRBD1 (5 bases). CDR3 size: 13 residues. Germline loops: CDR1 SNHLY, CDR2 FYNNEI. The V end was cut by 7 bases, the J end by 4 bases, with 13 bases between. Here the CDR3 reads CASIDSQVYGYTF. As DNA, the CDR3 is TGTGCCAGCATAGACAGCCAAGTCTATGGCTACACCTTC.

This sequence joins TRBV10-1 and TRBJ2-2; D gene unclear. V lost 0 bases and J 5 bases, leaving 4 bases between the germline ends. Germline lookup yields CDR1 WNHNN and CDR2 SYGVQD (reference sequence). There are 13 residues in the CDR3. The CDR3 bases are TGCGCCAGCAGTGAGTCACGGACCGGGGAGCTGTTTTTT. Translating it yields CASSESRTGELFF.

In this sample, this clone turned up once. The J gene is TRBJ1-1, the V gene TRBV9; D is unclear. Trimming pared 3 bases from V and 4 bases from J, leaving 10 bases between. CDR1 and CDR2 (germline): SGDLS, YYNGEE. The CDR3 extends over 13 amino acids. CDR3 region: CASSAFTGTEAFF. For the CDR3, the DNA is TGTGCCAGCAGCGCTTTTACGGGCACTGAAGCTTTCTTT.

V usage is TRBV11-3 and J usage is TRBJ2-2; D uncertain. Germline lookup yields CDR1 SGHNT and CDR2 YENEEA. Trimming removed 1 base from V and 7 bases from J, with 4 bases in between. The CDR3 contains 12 residues. This CDR3 reads CASSLGIGELFF. CDR3 nucleotide sequence: TGTGCCAGCAGCTTAGGTATCGGGGAGCTGTTTTTT.

J is TRBJ2-7 and V is TRBV21-1; TRBD1 reflects the table's D call only, with no check against the DNA. TRBV21-1 is a recognized pseudogene. This CDR3 spans 15 amino acids. The CDR3 reads CASSKGEAGSYEQYF. Written as DNA, the CDR3 is TGTGCCAGCAGCAAAGGCGAGGCAGGGTCCTACGAGCAGTACTTC.

This chain joins TRBV28 and TRBJ2-3; 7 bases fit TRBD1. The germline gives CDR1 MDHEN, CDR2 SYDVKM. V dropped 8 bases and J dropped 2; count of bases not matched to a gene: 4. The CDR3 totals 13 residues. CDR3 DNA sequence: TGTGCCAGCGCCGGGACAGACACAGATACGCAGTATTTT. Amino acid sequence: CASAGTDTDTQYF.

The V gene is TRBV30, the J gene TRBJ2-1, with 7 bases that match TRBD2. Losses at the gene ends were 1 base for V and 5 bases for J; bases not matched to a gene: 5. The CDR3 contains 14 residues. Germline CDR1 is GTSNPN and CDR2 is SVGIG (reference sequence). In DNA, the CDR3 is TGTGCCTGGAGTGGGTGGGGAGGGAACAATGAGCAGTTCTTC. Its protein product is CAWSGWGGNNEQFF.

The J gene is TRBJ2-7, the V gene TRBV9, with 10 bases that match TRBD2. CDR1 is SGDLS and CDR2 is YYNGEE in the germline V gene. The junction had 0 bases not matched to a gene; V was cut back by 3 bases and J by 0 bases. The CDR3 is 14 amino acids. CDR3 sequence reads: CASSGTSGSYEQYF. The CDR3 DNA reads TGTGCCAGCAGCGGGACTAGCGGCTCCTACGAGCAGTACTTC.

The CDR3 spells CASSSSVAEPTDTQYF. CDR3 sequence (DNA): TGCGCCAGCAGCAGTTCGGTAGCGGAACCCACAGATACGCAGTATTTT. This rearrangement joins TRBV5-1 to TRBJ2-3; tentative D call: TRBD2 (6 bases). V was pared by 4 bases and J by 2 bases, with 17 bases between. Germline V gives CDR1 SGHRS, CDR2 YFSETQ. This CDR3 is built from 16 residues.

The chain links TRBV6-1 to TRBJ2-7; TRBD2 might be the D (6 bases). The germline CDR1 and CDR2 sequences are MNHNS and SASEGT. The CDR3 loop spans 14 amino acids. Trimming pared 8 bases from V and 1 base from J, leaving 15 bases between. CDR3 sequence: CASGGSLGSYEQYF. CDR3 coding DNA: TGTGCCAGCGGGGGGTCCCTAGGTTCCTACGAGCAGTACTTC.

The chain links TRBV6-1 to TRBJ2-7, with a weak D call TRBD2 (5 bases). CDR1 and CDR2 from the germline V gene are MNHNS and SASEGT. This CDR3 region has 14 residues. V was clipped by 4 bases and J by 2 bases, with 12 bases between them. CDR3 DNA: TGTGCCAGCAGTGGCCTAGCCGGGACCTACGAGCAGTACTTC. It codes for CASSGLAGTYEQYF.

This rearrangement joins TRBV15 to TRBJ2-7; 14 bases line up with TRBD2. Germline V gene lookup returns CDR1 LNHNV and CDR2 YYDKDF (reference sequence). This CDR3 region has 15 residues. The V gene end was trimmed by 5 bases and the J gene end by 4 bases; junction bases not matched to a gene: 4. The CDR3 protein is CATSGGLAGDYEQYF. The CDR3 coding sequence is TGTGCCACCAGCGGGGGACTAGCGGGGGATTACGAGCAGTACTTC.

The chain joins TRBV6-1 to TRBJ2-5; weak D call: TRBD1 (5 bases). The germline gives CDR1 MNHNS, CDR2 SASEGT. Between the trimmed V and J ends, which lost 2 bases and 2 bases, there was a span of 12 bases. The CDR3 is 15 residues long. The CDR3 is CASSEWTPAQETQYF. The DNA of the CDR3 is TGTGCCAGCAGTGAATGGACACCGGCTCAAGAGACCCAGTACTTC.

The rearrangement links TRBV27 to TRBJ2-7; 11 bases line up with TRBD2. Germline CDR1 MNHEY, CDR2 SMNVEV (reference sequence). The CDR3 length is 14 residues. Germline trimming cut 3 bases from V and 7 bases from J; bases unmatched to any gene: 5. CDR3 amino acids: CASSFTSGSGEQYF. CDR3 in DNA: TGTGCCAGCAGTTTTACTAGCGGGAGCGGAGAGCAGTACTTC.

This chain uses TRBV27 with TRBJ1-5; D remains ambiguous. The V and J ends lost 0 bases and 0 bases respectively, with 6 bases between them. CDR1 and CDR2 (germline): MNHEY, SMNVEV (reference sequence). This CDR3 is 15 amino acids long. CDR3 sequence (DNA): TGTGCCAGCAGTTTATCTAGCTATAGCAATCAGCCCCAGCATTTT. As protein: CASSLSSYSNQPQHF.

The chain is built from TRBV13 and TRBJ2-7; 11 bases match TRBD2. V was clipped by 5 bases and J by 4 bases; unmatched bases: 7. There are 15 residues in the CDR3. From germline, CDR1 is PRHDT and CDR2 FYEKMQ (reference sequence). This CDR3 reads CASSPGLADSYEQYF. Here the CDR3 DNA reads TGTGCCAGCAGCCCGGGACTAGCGGATTCTTACGAGCAGTACTTC.

The chain links TRBV11-2 to TRBJ2-1, with D perhaps matching TRBD1 (5 bases). The CDR3 covers 15 residues. Trimming pared 1 base from V and 12 bases from J, leaving 19 bases between. Germline V CDR1 and CDR2: SGHAT, FQNNGV. In DNA form, the CDR3 reads TGTGCCAGCAGCTTAGTTTTCCGGCAGGGCTTTTGGCAGTTCTTC. The encoded protein is CASSLVFRQGFWQFF. Full variable domain (missing parts from reference TRBV11-2 and TRBJ2-1): EAGVAQSPRYKIIEKRQSVAFWCNPISGHATLYWYQQILGQGPKLLIQFQNNGVVDDSQLPKDRFSAERLKGVDSTLKIQPAKLEDSAVYLCASSLVFRQGFWQFFGPGTRLTVL.

This sequence joins TRBV5-1 and TRBJ2-3; maybe TRBD1 (5 bases). The CDR3 totals 15 residues. V shed 4 bases and J shed 0 bases, with 12 bases lying between them. Germline V lookup: CDR1 SGHRS, CDR2 YFSETQ. The CDR3 spells CASSPTATSTDTQYF. The CDR3 DNA reads TGCGCCAGCAGCCCGACAGCTACTAGCACAGATACGCAGTATTTT.

This chain joins TRBV28 and TRBJ1-1, with no clear D. The CDR3 has 10 amino acids. Germline V lookup: CDR1 MDHEN, CDR2 SYDVKM. Trimming cost V 9 bases and J 2 bases, with 4 bases left between them. The chain's CDR3 is CASLNTEAFF. CDR3 sequence (DNA): TGTGCCAGTCTAAACACTGAAGCTTTCTTT.

This rearrangement joins TRBV6-5 to TRBJ2-5; 10 bases align to TRBD2. CDR1 and CDR2 from the germline V gene are MNHEY and SVGAGI. The CDR3 consists of 15 residues. V shed 0 bases, J shed 4 bases, and the junction held 2 bases outside the gene matches. As DNA, the CDR3 is TGTGCCAGCAGTTACTCGTTAGCGGGAGGAGAGACCCAGTACTTC. Translated, it gives CASSYSLAGGETQYF.

V gene TRBV6-6 combines with J gene TRBJ1-5; D is uncertain. V gave up 10 bases and J gave up 3 bases, with 19 bases separating them. The CDR3 runs 15 residues. The germline CDR1 and CDR2 sequences are MNHNY and SVGAGI (reference sequence). The CDR3 bases are TGTGCCACCTCGGGAGAACTAGCTTCCAATCAGCCCCAGCATTTT. Its translation: CATSGELASNQPQHF.

This chain connects TRBV5-8 to TRBJ2-3; no clear D. Trimming pared 4 bases from V and 2 bases from J, leaving 11 bases between. Per the germline V gene, CDR1 is SGHTS and CDR2 is YDEGEE. The CDR3 has 14 amino acids. CDR3 bases: TGTGCCAGCAGCGTAGAACTTAACACAGATACGCAGTATTTT. Its translation: CASSVELNTDTQYF.

V usage is TRBV10-1 and J usage is TRBJ1-4; a possible D gene is TRBD1 (5 bases). Per the germline V gene, CDR1 is WNHNN and CDR2 is SYGVQD (reference sequence). V shed 1 base and J shed 10 bases, with 10 bases lying between them. CDR3 length: 13 residues. The CDR3 loop reads CASSEWQGGKLFF. In DNA, the CDR3 is TGCGCCAGCAGTGAGTGGCAGGGTGGAAAACTGTTTTTT.